The text below deals with one TCR beta chain. The antigen remains unidentified. This sample is drawn from a study of OX40 agonist ivuxolimab in advanced cancers. Study as a whole: Dose-escalation patients suffered from hepatocellular carcinoma, melanoma, renal cell or head and neck cancer. Patients achieving partial responses numbered three: one hepatocellular carcinoma case and two cutaneous melanoma cases.

Sequenced by immunoSEQ multiplex PCR; TCRdb stores in-frame clones only, minus some. This table holds roughly 64,000 clones, about 81% found once. Samples of blood were obtained at baseline, on cycle 4 day 1, and on cycle 7 day 1. Study outcomes and limitations: Clonal expansion was seen in CD4+ and CD8+ blood T cells by week 6 at 0.1 to 3.0 mg/kg.

The source is an adult with an advanced solid tumor such as melanoma, head and neck, liver or kidney cancer. The material sequenced was CD4+ or CD8+ T cells sorted from blood, taken in a trial of the OX40 agonist ivuxolimab.

Here the CDR3 reads CASSIRDLAGVGKTQYF. The CDR3 nucleotides are TGTGCCAGCAGCATCAGGGACCTAGCGGGAGTTGGGAAGACCCAGTACTTC. The chain is built from TRBV5-8 and TRBJ2-5; 10 bases line up with TRBD2. Trimming removed 4 bases from V and 6 bases from J; junction bases left unmatched: 15. Germline V CDR1 and CDR2: SGHTS, YDEGEE. The CDR3 contains 17 residues.